This TCR beta chain was captured in a study of beta chain features in type 1 diabetes. A few counts support this clone. What it binds is unknown. Study-wide findings and caveats: People with Type 1 diabetes carried modestly yet significantly shorter TCRB CDR3s in all four CD4+ subsets.

cDNA synthesis used the whole RNA isolate, giving expressed TCRB sequences. Clones were sequenced by immunoSEQ multiplex PCR, and TCRdb holds only the in-frame ones, with some missing. This table has about 290,000 clones, about 8.5% appearing once. Source material: central memory CD4+ T cells from blood. The TCR originated in a woman aged 18-29 years in good health.

Here the CDR3 DNA reads TGCAGCCCCGAGCGGGAGAGCACAGATACGCAGTATTTT. It codes for CSPERESTDTQYF. This rearrangement joins TRBV29-1 to TRBJ2-3, with 8 bases that match TRBD2. The ends lost 8 bases at V and 0 bases at J; junction bases unmatched: 4. CDR1 SQVTM and CDR2 ANQGSEA come from the germline V gene. The CDR3 sequence is 13 residues long.